Listed below are T cell receptor beta chains from one sample, sequenced in a study of shared clonotypes between healthy human individuals. Profiled with immunoSEQ multiplex PCR; TCRdb holds only in-frame clones, not every one. Here the sample spans hundreds of thousands of clones, about three quarters being singletons. The sequenced sample consisted of memory CD4+ T cells sorted from blood. These receptors originate from a woman younger than 45 in good health. Each CDR3 is given with its conserved first and last residue. The order of the fields is D gene, clone size, V gene, J gene, CDR3 DNA, CDR3 protein. The D gene is left open where the match is weak. Clone size appears in some rows only: once, few, many, or a class for an expanded clone.

d_call: TRBD2; clone_size: -; v_call: TRBV28; j_call: TRBJ2-7; cdr3_nt: TGTGCCAGCAATCAGCGGGAGCTTTTGGACGAGCAGTACTTC; cdr3_aa: CASNQRELLDEQYF
d_call: -; clone_size: -; v_call: TRBV10-2; j_call: TRBJ1-3; cdr3_nt: TGCGCCAGCAGTACAAGTTTGTCTGAATCTGGAAACACCATATATTTT; cdr3_aa: CASSTSLSESGNTIYF
d_call: -; clone_size: -; v_call: TRBV9; j_call: TRBJ2-1; cdr3_nt: TGTGCCAGCAGCGAGGCCTTCGGGACCCAGCAGTTCTTC; cdr3_aa: CASSEAFGTQQFF
d_call: -; clone_size: -; v_call: TRBV5-1; j_call: TRBJ2-1; cdr3_nt: TGCGCCAGCAGCTTGGCAGGGGAGAATGAGCAGTTCTTC; cdr3_aa: CASSLAGENEQFF
d_call: TRBD1; clone_size: -; v_call: TRBV7-9; j_call: TRBJ1-1; cdr3_nt: TGTGCCAGCAGCTCAGACAGGGGCACTGAAGCTTTCTTT; cdr3_aa: CASSSDRGTEAFF
d_call: -; clone_size: many; v_call: TRBV5-5; j_call: TRBJ2-2; cdr3_nt: TGTGCCAGCAGGTCCAGAGGGACCGGGGAGCTGTTTTTT; cdr3_aa: CASRSRGTGELFF
d_call: TRBD1; clone_size: -; v_call: TRBV11-2; j_call: TRBJ1-5; cdr3_nt: TGTGCCAGCAGCCTGTCGACAGGGAGGGAGAATCAGCCCCAGCATTTT; cdr3_aa: CASSLSTGRENQPQHF
d_call: -; clone_size: many; v_call: TRBV2; j_call: TRBJ1-5; cdr3_nt: TGTGCCAGCCGGGGCAGCCTGGGGGGTTATAGCAATCAGCCCCAGCATTTT; cdr3_aa: CASRGSLGGYSNQPQHF
d_call: -; clone_size: -; v_call: TRBV18; j_call: TRBJ1-5; cdr3_nt: TGTGCCAGCTCACCAGGGGGTAGGAGCAATCAGCCCCAGCATTTT; cdr3_aa: CASSPGGRSNQPQHF
d_call: -; clone_size: few; v_call: TRBV18; j_call: TRBJ2-5; cdr3_nt: TGTGCCAGCTCACCAGGAGGGTCCCGGTCGACCCAGTACTTC; cdr3_aa: CASSPGGSRSTQYF
d_call: TRBD1; clone_size: -; v_call: TRBV5-6; j_call: TRBJ1-2; cdr3_nt: TGTGCCAGCAGCCCCCCCGGGACAGGTACTAACTATGGCTACACCTTC; cdr3_aa: CASSPPGTGTNYGYTF
d_call: -; clone_size: few; v_call: TRBV27; j_call: TRBJ1-1; cdr3_nt: TGTGCCAGCAGCCAAAACACTGAAGCTTTCTTT; cdr3_aa: CASSQNTEAFF
d_call: -; clone_size: -; v_call: TRBV7-8; j_call: TRBJ1-2; cdr3_nt: TGTGCCAGCAGCTTAGTTACCAAACTGGCTACTGGCTACACCTTC; cdr3_aa: CASSLVTKLATGYTF